The present TCR beta chain was sequenced within a study of radiation and T cells in renal cell carcinoma. Germline V gene data show CDR1 as MNHNY and CDR2 as SVGAGI (reference sequence). The CDR3 is made up of 14 amino acids. With 6 bases removed from V and 7 bases from J, the gap between germline ends came to 19 bases. Assay used: immunoSEQ multiplex PCR; TCRdb lists only in-frame clones, some missing. The profile covers 120,000 to 150,000 clones, with 83% appearing a single time and approximately 24% taken by the ten largest. The sample's time point: baseline pretreatment blood. Treatment: 15 Gy SBRT to primary tumor, nephrectomy 4 weeks later.

This clonotype originated in a woman aged 45-60 years with renal cell carcinoma. This chain uses TRBV6-6 with TRBJ2-7, with D uncertain. Material: blood, obtained from a patient whose treatment included radiotherapy and nephrectomy. In DNA form, the CDR3 reads TGTGCCAGCAGGGGATACAGTCAGCCTGGGGAGCAGTACTTC. Amino acids: CASRGYSQPGEQYF.